The rows below give T cell receptor beta chains drawn from one sample of a study of T cell responses to AZD1222 COVID-19 vaccine. Libraries were prepared by immunoSEQ multiplex PCR; TCRdb keeps only in-frame clonotypes and omits some of them. The data hold 150,000 to 200,000 clones, with 85% to 95% observed a single time. The input for sequencing was peripheral blood, taken on day 0 of AZD1222 vaccination. All receptors derive from an adult in good health. Both conserved end residues are part of each CDR3. The D gene is left open where the match is weak. Clone size is stated in some rows and not others, as once, few, many or a class when expanded.

d_gene: -; v_gene: TRBV6-5; abundance: -; j_gene: TRBJ2-5; CDR3aa: CASSYAPEWVKTQYF; CDR3nt: TGTGCCAGCAGTTACGCCCCGGAGTGGGTAAAGACCCAGTACTTC
d_gene: -; v_gene: TRBV10-3; abundance: -; j_gene: TRBJ2-5; CDR3aa: CATTGDGTRRTQYF; CDR3nt: TGTGCCACCACTGGAGACGGGACCCGGAGGACCCAGTACTTC
d_gene: -; v_gene: TRBV5-8; abundance: -; j_gene: TRBJ1-1; CDR3aa: CANSSPFGWRYTEAFF; CDR3nt: TGTGCCAACAGCTCCCCCTTCGGGTGGAGATACACTGAAGCTTTCTTT
d_gene: TRBD2; v_gene: TRBV4-1; abundance: -; j_gene: TRBJ2-7; CDR3aa: CASSQGAGLASYEQYF; CDR3nt: TGCGCCAGCAGCCAGGGGGCGGGACTAGCGTCCTACGAGCAGTACTTC
d_gene: -; v_gene: TRBV7-9; abundance: -; j_gene: TRBJ2-1; CDR3aa: CASSLGGVHNEQFF; CDR3nt: TGTGCCAGCAGCTTAGGCGGTGTTCACAATGAGCAGTTCTTC
d_gene: -; v_gene: TRBV4-1; abundance: -; j_gene: TRBJ2-7; CDR3aa: CASSQVDSSYEQYF; CDR3nt: TGCGCCAGCAGCCAAGTCGACAGTTCCTACGAGCAGTACTTC
d_gene: -; v_gene: TRBV11-2; abundance: -; j_gene: TRBJ2-1; CDR3aa: CASSLDPTPSSKRGNEQFF; CDR3nt: TGTGCCAGCAGCTTAGACCCTACCCCGTCCTCCAAGAGGGGCAATGAGCAGTTCTTC
d_gene: -; v_gene: TRBV12-5; abundance: -; j_gene: TRBJ1-1; CDR3aa: CASGLVDSVWAAKTNTEAFF; CDR3nt: TGTGCTAGTGGTTTGGTAGATTCGGTTTGGGCAGCAAAAACGAACACTGAAGCTTTCTTT
d_gene: -; v_gene: TRBV5-1; abundance: -; j_gene: TRBJ1-1; CDR3aa: CASSVGSNRANTEAFF; CDR3nt: TGCGCCAGCAGCGTGGGTTCTAACAGGGCGAACACTGAAGCTTTCTTT
d_gene: -; v_gene: TRBV5-1; abundance: -; j_gene: TRBJ1-3; CDR3aa: CASRRGSSGNTIYF; CDR3nt: TGCGCCAGCAGAAGGGGGAGCTCTGGAAACACCATATATTTT
d_gene: -; v_gene: TRBV5-1; abundance: -; j_gene: TRBJ1-1; CDR3aa: CASSPLLTGPIHVNTEAFF; CDR3nt: TGCGCCAGCAGCCCGCTACTTACAGGGCCCATACACGTGAACACTGAAGCTTTCTTT
d_gene: -; v_gene: TRBV19; abundance: once; j_gene: TRBJ1-1; CDR3aa: CASILRVPGYTEAFF; CDR3nt: TGTGCCAGTATTCTCAGGGTGCCGGGTTACACTGAAGCTTTCTTT
d_gene: -; v_gene: TRBV19; abundance: -; j_gene: TRBJ1-1; CDR3aa: CASGRGGTNTEAFF; CDR3nt: TGTGCCAGTGGGAGGGGGGGCACGAACACTGAAGCTTTCTTT
d_gene: TRBD1; v_gene: TRBV6-5; abundance: -; j_gene: TRBJ1-3; CDR3aa: CASSSKTGAGNTIYF; CDR3nt: TGTGCCAGCAGTTCCAAAACAGGGGCTGGAAACACCATATATTTT
d_gene: TRBD1; v_gene: TRBV2; abundance: -; j_gene: TRBJ1-2; CDR3aa: CASSEARDRGPPHYGYTF; CDR3nt: TGTGCCAGCAGTGAAGCCCGGGACAGGGGTCCTCCTCACTATGGCTACACCTTC
d_gene: -; v_gene: TRBV2; abundance: -; j_gene: TRBJ1-1; CDR3aa: CASSEGNTEAFF; CDR3nt: TGTGCCAGCAGTGAGGGGAACACTGAAGCTTTCTTT
d_gene: TRBD1; v_gene: TRBV13; abundance: -; j_gene: TRBJ2-4; CDR3aa: CASSSPQGTNIQYF; CDR3nt: TGTGCCAGCAGTTCTCCACAGGGGACAAACATTCAGTACTTC
d_gene: -; v_gene: TRBV9; abundance: -; j_gene: TRBJ2-1; CDR3aa: CASSVVGDSSSYNEQFF; CDR3nt: TGTGCCAGCAGCGTAGTGGGAGATTCCTCCTCCTACAATGAGCAGTTCTTC
d_gene: -; v_gene: TRBV5-6; abundance: -; j_gene: TRBJ2-1; CDR3aa: CASSLLDRDYNEQFF; CDR3nt: TGTGCCAGCAGCTTGCTCGACAGAGACTACAATGAGCAGTTCTTC
d_gene: -; v_gene: TRBV5-4; abundance: -; j_gene: TRBJ1-3; CDR3aa: CASTGGSGNTIYF; CDR3nt: TGTGCCAGCACTGGGGGATCTGGAAACACCATATATTTT
d_gene: TRBD1; v_gene: TRBV5-8; abundance: -; j_gene: TRBJ2-4; CDR3aa: CASRLNRGIAKNIQYF; CDR3nt: TGTGCCAGCAGATTAAACAGGGGTATAGCCAAAAACATTCAGTACTTC
d_gene: -; v_gene: TRBV4-1; abundance: once; j_gene: TRBJ2-7; CDR3aa: CASSQVDSTYEQYF; CDR3nt: TGCGCCAGCAGCCAAGTGGACTCAACCTACGAGCAGTACTTC